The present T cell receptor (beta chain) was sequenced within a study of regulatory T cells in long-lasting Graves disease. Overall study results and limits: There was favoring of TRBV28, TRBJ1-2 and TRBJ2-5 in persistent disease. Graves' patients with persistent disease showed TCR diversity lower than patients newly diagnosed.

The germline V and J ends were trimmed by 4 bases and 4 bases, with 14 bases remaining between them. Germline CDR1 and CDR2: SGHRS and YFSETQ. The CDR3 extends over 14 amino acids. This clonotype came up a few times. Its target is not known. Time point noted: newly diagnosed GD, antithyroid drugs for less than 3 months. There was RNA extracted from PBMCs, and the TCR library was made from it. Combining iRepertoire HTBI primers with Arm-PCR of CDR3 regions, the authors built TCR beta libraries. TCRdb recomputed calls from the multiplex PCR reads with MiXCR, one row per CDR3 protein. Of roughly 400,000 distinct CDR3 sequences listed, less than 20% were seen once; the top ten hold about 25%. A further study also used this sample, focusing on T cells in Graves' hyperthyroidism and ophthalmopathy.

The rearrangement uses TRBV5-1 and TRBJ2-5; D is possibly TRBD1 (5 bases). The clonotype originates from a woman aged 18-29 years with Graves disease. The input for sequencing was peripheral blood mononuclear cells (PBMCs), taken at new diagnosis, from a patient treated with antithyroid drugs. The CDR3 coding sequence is TGCGCCAGCAGCCCGGAAGTGGGGCGAGAGACCCAGTACTTC. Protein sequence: CASSPEVGRETQYF.